Given below is one T cell receptor beta chain in context. The CDR3 sequence is 14 residues long. J gave up 2 bases and V 3 bases, and 1 base lay outside the gene matches. Germline CDR1 reads SGHRS; CDR2 reads YFSETQ. One entry per CDR3 protein, called by TCRdb with MiXCR from the 5' RACE reads. The table shows roughly 410,000 distinct CDR3 sequences, with roughly 24% occurring only once. This specimen belongs to a study of T-cell memory formation after mild COVID-19. The chain combines TRBV5-1 with TRBJ2-3; 9 bases match TRBD2. Sequencing was done on a sample of PBMCs or a T cell subset sorted from them (not recorded which). The clonotype originates from an adult woman who had mild COVID-19 (a few samples of this study predate the infection). Cell type and time point are not known. The CDR3 region is CASSWTSDTDTQYF. The CDR3 DNA reads as TGCGCCAGCAGCTGGACTAGCGACACAGATACGCAGTATTTT.